This T cell receptor beta chain was recorded in a study of spatial heterogeneity in lung cancer. Time point of the sample: sample taken at primary tumor resection. Unsorted tumor, nontumor lung tissue or cryopreserved PBMC supplied the whole RNA. The CDR3 totals 15 residues. The V gene's germline CDR1 is SGHRS and CDR2 YFSETQ. V was cut by 0 bases and J by 5 bases, with 11 bases left in between. This clonotype showed up just a few times. TCRdb ran MiXCR on the 5' RACE reads and lists one entry per CDR3 protein. The repertoire includes approximately 52,000 distinct CDR3 sequences, approximately 5% of them detected once, and 11% sits in the top ten.

The receptor was derived from a male donor with early-stage non-small cell lung cancer. Sequences were derived from PBMCs, sampled at surgery. The rearrangement links TRBV5-1 to TRBJ2-2; no reliable D call. In DNA form, the CDR3 reads TGCGCCAGCAGCTTGGGACTTCCTAGTACCGGGGAGCTGTTTTTT. It is translated as CASSLGLPSTGELFF.